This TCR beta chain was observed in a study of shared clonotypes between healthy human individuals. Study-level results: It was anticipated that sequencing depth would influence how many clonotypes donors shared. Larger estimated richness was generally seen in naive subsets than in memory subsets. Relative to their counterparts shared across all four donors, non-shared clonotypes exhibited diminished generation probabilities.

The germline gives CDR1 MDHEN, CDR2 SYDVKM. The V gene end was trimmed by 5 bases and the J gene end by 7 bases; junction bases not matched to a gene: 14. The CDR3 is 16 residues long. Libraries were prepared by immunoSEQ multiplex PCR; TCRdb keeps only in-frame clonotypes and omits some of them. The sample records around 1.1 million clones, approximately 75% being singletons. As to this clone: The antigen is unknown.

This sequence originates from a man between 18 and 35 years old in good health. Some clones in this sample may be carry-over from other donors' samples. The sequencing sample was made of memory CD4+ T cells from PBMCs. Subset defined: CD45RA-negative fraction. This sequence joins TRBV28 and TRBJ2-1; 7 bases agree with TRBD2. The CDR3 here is CASSPAGTTKWNEQFF. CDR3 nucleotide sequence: TGTGCCAGCAGTCCCGCCGGGACTACTAAGTGGAATGAGCAGTTCTTC.